This TCR beta chain was captured in a study of identical twins. In every case, the donor was a healthy Caucasian. TCRdb itself ran the 5' RACE reads through MiXCR, one entry per CDR3 protein. The top ten clones hold roughly 0.91% of a sample with over 500,000 distinct CDR3 sequences, roughly 21% of them seen once. Germline assignment: CDR1 MDHEN and CDR2 SYDVKM. The CDR3 contains 15 residues. Trimming removed 3 bases from V and 9 bases from J, with 18 bases in between. This clonotype was seen repeatedly, ten times or more. These same records also appear under a second study, on T cells expressing NK-cell markers. That report notes: From sorted CD3+CD56+NKG2C+, CD3+CD56+NKG2C- and CD3+CD56-NKG2C+ T cells came the TCR beta repertoires. HCMV specificity of the expanded NKG2C+ T cell clones was not established.

The chain is built from TRBV28 and TRBJ2-1, with TRBD1 as a possible D gene (5 bases). The sequence was collected from a woman between 18 and 30 years old in good health. The sequencing sample was made of CD4+ T cells sorted from blood. The CDR3 DNA reads TGTGCCAGCAGTTTGGGCAGGGTGGGTTCGGGTGAGCAGTTCTTC. Protein product: CASSLGRVGSGEQFF.